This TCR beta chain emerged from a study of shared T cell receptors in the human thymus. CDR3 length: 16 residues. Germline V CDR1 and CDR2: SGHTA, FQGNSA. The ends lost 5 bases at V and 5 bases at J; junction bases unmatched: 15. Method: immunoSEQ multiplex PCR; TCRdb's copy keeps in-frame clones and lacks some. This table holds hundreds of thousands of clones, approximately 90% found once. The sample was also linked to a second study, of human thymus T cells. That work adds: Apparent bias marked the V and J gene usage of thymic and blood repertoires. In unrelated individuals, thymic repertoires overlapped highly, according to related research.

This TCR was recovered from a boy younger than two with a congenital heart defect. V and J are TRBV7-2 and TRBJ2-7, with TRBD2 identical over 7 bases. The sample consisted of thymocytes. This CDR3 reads CASSAPGRGSPHEQYF. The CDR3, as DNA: TGTGCCAGCAGCGCCCCCGGGCGGGGGTCCCCCCACGAGCAGTACTTC.